The T cell receptor (beta chain) described here comes from a study of blood T cell repertoires in COVID-19 (TCRdb year 2020). Turning to the overall study: Collaborator samples came from the United States, Italy and Spain and covered acute and convalescent phases of COVID-19. The dataset comprised deeply sampled blood TCRbeta repertoires from subjects exposed to, actively infected with, or recovered from COVID-19. The repertoires were made available in a free public database intended to serve as a resource for research on the immune response to SARS-CoV-2. Where available, HLA class I and class II types were obtained from metadata supplied by the sample provider rather than from assay-based typing. The samples were drawn from two sources: the first 160 participants of the ongoing ImmuneRACE study, and 1,200 or so subjects contributed by 6 global collaborators. The sample metadata nearly always contained a de-identified subject ID, COVID-19 status, age in years and sex. The prospective study material was composed of cDNA or gDNA derived from T cells, B-cell-depleted T cells, or PBMCs.

Overall study results and their limits: How much clinical and demographic metadata was included differed by source and by participant, and the metadata was provided uncurated.

Whole blood was collected in K2EDTA tubes by collaborating institutions according to the institutions' own protocols. For TCRbeta analysis, collaborators shipped samples in one of three forms: frozen whole blood, isolated PBMCs, or DNA extracted from either of those sample types. A distance of 4 bases separates the germline ends of V and J, which lose 0 bases and 8 bases respectively. The CDR3 starts with the cysteine, ends with the phenylalanine, and has 11 residues. Of the read, only the CDR3 DNA is kept; its 33 bases are in frame from base 1. Per the germline V gene (reference sequence), MNHNY is the CDR1 and SVGAGI is the CDR2. TCRbeta CDR3 regions were amplified from genomic DNA by means of the immunoSEQ Assay, a bias-controlled multiplex PCR. The authors' analysis ran thus. Nucleated cell counts per sample were estimated from amplification of reference gene primers within the assay. To quantify the absolute abundance of each unique TCRbeta CDR3 rearrangement, sequence reads were collapsed and filtered. Productive Simpson clonality was computed per sample as the square root of Simpson's diversity index over productive rearrangements. In its TCRdb copy, this immuneACCESS table keeps in-frame sequences only and misses some clones. Where compared with another copy, unresolved V genes explain less than half of these, and the others have no known cause. Clonal size and the V and J genes are those of that table, whereas D and trimming came from the DNA. The sample contains 200,000 to 250,000 clones, 84% of them found a single time. The leading ten clones occupy roughly 2.4% of the sample.

Worth noting for this clone: The antigen this receptor binds is unknown. No clone much larger than this one lies a single base away; base qualities are absent.

This sequence uses TRBV6-6 and TRBJ1-2; the D gene cannot be resolved reliably. Source material: peripheral blood. The source of this sequence is a woman aged 60-70 years with acute or convalescent COVID-19. The nucleotide sequence is TGTGCCAGCAGTTACTCTACAGGCTACACCTTC. This is translated as CASSYSTGYTF.